The 19 T cell receptor beta chains below come from one sample, sequenced in a study of CD8 T cells in ankylosing spondylitis. General study points: Blood of patients with ankylosing spondylitis appeared to be characterized by a TCR beta motif of 8 or 9 highly homologous variants.

No antigen has been identified for these receptors. TCRdb used MiXCR to reprocess the 5' RACE reads, holding one entry per CDR3 protein. Of 200,000 to 250,000 distinct CDR3 sequences listed, 15% to 20% are singletons. Material for sequencing was blood, either unsorted or a sorted T cell fraction (not recorded which). Receptor source: a male donor with ankylosing spondylitis.

This clonotype was detected ten times or more. This chain connects TRBV7-9 to TRBJ1-4, with D unresolved. Germline-derived CDR1 and CDR2 are SEHNR and FQNEAQ (reference sequence). The CDR3 runs to 13 residues. V was clipped by 0 bases and J by 7 bases, with 6 bases between them. In DNA form, the CDR3 reads TGTGCCAGCAGCTTAGCAGGCCCTGAAAAACTGTTTTTT. Protein sequence: CASSLAGPEKLFF.

V and J are TRBV7-9 and TRBJ2-1; 8 nucleotides line up with TRBD2. The CDR3 length is 16 residues. The germline V gene encodes CDR1 SEHNR and CDR2 FQNEAQ (reference sequence). J gave up 7 bases and V 2 bases, and 10 bases lay outside the gene matches. The CDR3 reads CASSLPPGGRLNEQFF. In nucleotides, the CDR3 is TGTGCCAGCAGCTTACCCCCCGGCGGGAGGTTAAATGAGCAGTTCTTC.

This clonotype was seen a few times. CDR3 sequence: CASSLQGLDTQYF. In nucleotides, the CDR3 is TGTGCCAGCAGTTTACAGGGACTGGATACGCAGTATTTT. The gene calls are TRBV27 and TRBJ2-3; a possible D gene is TRBD2 (6 bases). Trimming took 2 bases from V and 6 from J, leaving 9 bases between them. The germline V gene encodes CDR1 MNHEY and CDR2 SMNVEV (reference sequence). This CDR3 has 13 amino acids.

This clonotype has a handful of counts. This chain links TRBV7-8 with TRBJ2-3, with D unresolved. Trimming left V 0 bases short and J 14 bases short, with 12 bases between. This CDR3 comprises 12 residues. CDR1 and CDR2 from the germline V gene are SGHVS and FQNEAQ. CDR3 protein: CASSLAGPDRYF. The CDR3 DNA reads as TGTGCCAGCAGCTTAGCGGGCCCTGATCGGTATTTT.

The rearrangement uses TRBV6-2 or TRBV6-3 and TRBJ2-3; 8 nucleotides align to TRBD2. Germline trimming cut 6 bases from V and 6 bases from J; bases unmatched to any gene: 8. CDR3 length: 14 residues. Germline CDR1 reads MNHEY; CDR2 reads SVGEGT. The CDR3 DNA reads TGTGCCAGCAGCCCTGGGACTAGATGGGATACGCAGTATTTT. Protein: CASSPGTRWDTQYF.

The chain has TRBV7-9 and TRBJ2-7; TRBD2 matches at 8 bases. Germline V gives CDR1 SEHNR, CDR2 FQNEAQ (reference sequence). The CDR3 has 14 residues. The V segment lost 3 bases and the J segment 4 bases; nucleotides outside the gene matches: 5. The CDR3 bases are TGTGCCAGCAGCTTCGGGGGGGATCTTTACGAGCAGTACTTC. It yields the protein CASSFGGDLYEQYF.

The chain has TRBV7-3 and TRBJ2-3; no clear D. Germline V gives CDR1 SGHTA, CDR2 FQGTGA. This CDR3 spans 16 amino acids. Trimming took 1 base from V and 0 from J, leaving 11 bases between them. DNA of the CDR3: TGTGCCAGCAGCTTAATTGGGCAGACTAGCACAGATACGCAGTATTTT. Translation gives CASSLIGQTSTDTQYF.

This clonotype was seen only a few times. V usage is TRBV5-1 and J usage is TRBJ2-7; TRBD1 might be the D (6 bases). V was shortened by 3 bases and J by 0 bases, with 13 bases between the two germline ends. CDR1 is SGHRS, CDR2 YFSETQ, per germline. The CDR3 runs 15 residues. The CDR3 here is CASSSWTASSYEQYF. The DNA for the CDR3 is TGCGCCAGCAGCTCCTGGACAGCGAGCTCCTACGAGCAGTACTTC.

This clonotype was picked up a small number of times. The gene calls are TRBV3-1 and TRBJ2-2; weak D call: TRBD2 (5 bases). This CDR3 is 14 amino acids long. The germline V gene encodes CDR1 LGHDT and CDR2 YNNKEL (reference sequence). V was trimmed by 2 bases and J by 6 bases, leaving 10 bases between them. The CDR3 region has the DNA TGTGCCAGCAGCCAACCGTTGGAGGCCGGGGAGCTGTTTTTT. Amino acid sequence: CASSQPLEAGELFF.

This clonotype was counted a few times. The gene calls are TRBV4-3 and TRBJ1-2, with D unclear. The CDR3 totals 15 residues. Trimming cost V 0 bases and J 4 bases, with 12 bases left between them. The germline V gene encodes CDR1 LGHNA and CDR2 YSLEER. In DNA, the CDR3 is TGCGCCAGCAGCCAAGAAGTATCGGGAATCTATGGCTACACCTTC. It specifies CASSQEVSGIYGYTF.

This clonotype was observed a handful of times. Written as DNA, the CDR3 is TGCGCCAGCAGCTTGTCCCCCTATGATGAAAAACTGTTTTTT. Amino acids: CASSLSPYDEKLFF. The V gene is TRBV5-1, the J gene TRBJ1-4; the D is unclear. Germline V CDR1 and CDR2: SGHRS, YFSETQ. The CDR3 is 14 amino acids. Trimming took 1 base from V and 6 from J, leaving 10 bases between them.

The rearrangement links TRBV20-1 to TRBJ2-7, with TRBD2 as a possible D gene (6 bases). The CDR3 spans 11 residues. The germline V gene has CDR1 DFQATT and CDR2 SNEGSKA (reference sequence). With 2 bases removed from V and 7 bases from J, the gap between germline ends came to 9 bases. CDR3 DNA: TGCAGTGCTAGACTAGCGCTTGAGCAGTACTTC. Its protein is CSARLALEQYF.

The chain carries TRBV9 and TRBJ2-1; D is ambiguous. This CDR3 region has 14 residues. Trimming cost V 3 bases and J 4 bases, with 11 bases left between them. Per germline, CDR1 SGDLS and CDR2 YYNGEE. DNA of the CDR3: TGTGCCAGCAGCGCCCAGATAGATTACAATGAGCAGTTCTTC. Residues: CASSAQIDYNEQFF.

The genes are TRBV30 and TRBJ2-7; D possibly uses TRBD1 or TRBD2 (5 bases each). Germline V gene lookup returns CDR1 GTSNPN and CDR2 SVGIG (reference sequence). The ends were cut back, 3 bases at V and 2 bases at J, with 11 bases in the middle. The CDR3 sequence is 13 residues long. The CDR3: CAWSRDVAYEQYF. Written as DNA, the CDR3 is TGTGCCTGGAGCCGGGACGTAGCCTACGAGCAGTACTTC. The whole variable domain, remainder taken from reference TRBV30 and TRBJ2-7, is SQTIHQWPATLVQPVGSPLSLECTVEGTSNPNLYWYRQAAGRGLQLLFYSVGIGQISSEVPQNLSASRPQDRQFILSSKKLLLSDSGFYLCAWSRDVAYEQYFGPGTRLTVT.

In its sample, this clonotype was seen a few times. The rearrangement joins TRBV12-3 or TRBV12-4 to TRBJ2-7; D is unclear. Trimming stripped 3 bases from V and 2 bases from J, with 8 bases between. The CDR3 runs to 13 residues. CDR3 nucleotide sequence: TGTGCCAGCAGTTTCGCAGGACCCTACGAGCAGTACTTC. Protein: CASSFAGPYEQYF.

In its sample, this clonotype was seen a few times. This rearrangement joins TRBV25-1 to TRBJ1-1; 8 bases agree with TRBD1. The germline V gene encodes CDR1 MGHDK and CDR2 SYGVNS. The junction had 5 bases not matched to a gene; V was cut back by 6 bases and J by 5 bases. CDR3 size: 13 residues. The chain's CDR3 is CASSQGARTEAFF. The CDR3 nucleotides are TGTGCCAGCAGCCAGGGGGCGCGGACTGAAGCTTTCTTT.

This clonotype has only one observation. This chain connects TRBV6-4 to TRBJ1-1; TRBD1 might be the D (6 bases). Germline V gene data show CDR1 as MRHNA and CDR2 as SNTAGT. V dropped 1 base and J dropped 6 bases, with 9 bases sitting between them. The CDR3 is 13 amino acids. The CDR3 sequence is CASSDWPGAEAFF. In DNA, the CDR3 is TGTGCCAGCAGTGACTGGCCAGGGGCTGAAGCTTTCTTT.

This clonotype was picked up a small number of times. This chain links TRBV11-2 with TRBJ2-3; D call uncertain. The CDR3 extends over 12 amino acids. Germline values: CDR1 SGHAT, CDR2 FQNNGV. V lost 4 bases and J lost 4, with 6 bases in between. The CDR3 DNA reads as TGTGCCAGCAGCTGGATTGCAGATACGCAGTATTTT. Its translation is CASSWIADTQYF.

V is TRBV29-1 and J is TRBJ2-1; D might be TRBD2 (6 bases). CDR1 SQVTM and CDR2 ANQGSEA come from the germline V gene. This CDR3 is built from 14 residues. The V and J ends lost 7 bases and 2 bases respectively, with 15 bases between them. The CDR3 coding sequence is TGCAGCGCGTATGGGCGGGAAGCCTACAATGAGCAGTTCTTC. Translation gives CSAYGREAYNEQFF.